This passage covers 8 T cell receptor beta chains from one sample sequenced in a study of shared clonotypes between healthy human individuals. The table came from immunoSEQ multiplex PCR; TCRdb's copy has only in-frame clones and leaves some out. The repertoire holds some 490,000 clones, with 78% as singletons. Sequencing was performed on PBMCs. These receptors were obtained from a woman aged 40 to 50 in good health. Some clones in this sample may be carry-over from other donors' samples.

V usage is TRBV7-2 and J usage is TRBJ2-1; TRBD2 matches at 7 bases. Per germline, CDR1 SGHTA and CDR2 FQGNSA. The J segment lost 0 bases and the V segment lost 4 bases, leaving 3 bases of the junction unmatched. The CDR3 is made up of 15 amino acids. CDR3 region: CASSSAGHSYNEQFF. The DNA for the CDR3 is TGTGCCAGCAGCTCAGCGGGGCACTCCTACAATGAGCAGTTCTTC.

V is TRBV5-1 and J is TRBJ1-1, with D unresolved. V lost 0 bases and J 3 bases, leaving 9 bases between the germline ends. The CDR3 spans 14 residues. The germline V gene encodes CDR1 SGHRS and CDR2 YFSETQ. The CDR3 coding sequence is TGCGCCAGCAGCTTGGGGCTGTCGGACACTGAAGCTTTCTTT. Protein: CASSLGLSDTEAFF. The full variable domain, rest sourced from reference TRBV5-1 and TRBJ1-1, is KAGVTQTPRYLIKTRGQQVTLSCSPISGHRSVSWYQQTPGQGLQFLFEYFSETQRNKGNFPGRFSGRQFSNSRSEMNVSTLELGDSALYLCASSLGLSDTEAFFGQGTRLTVV.

The chain recombines TRBV4-2 with TRBJ2-1; 8 nucleotides match TRBD2. The trim removed 4 bases at V and 4 bases at J, leaving 15 bases unmatched. This CDR3 has 18 residues. CDR1 and CDR2 (germline): LGHNA, YNFKEQ. The DNA for the CDR3 is TGTGCCAGCAGCCTAAACATACTCGGGACTAGAGGGTACAATGAGCAGTTCTTC. Its protein product is CASSLNILGTRGYNEQFF.

This chain connects TRBV30 to TRBJ1-3; unclear D gene. The germline CDR1 and CDR2 sequences are GTSNPN and SVGIG (reference sequence). The CDR3 spans 15 residues. The germline V and J ends were trimmed by 2 bases and 0 bases, with 11 bases remaining between them. The CDR3 protein is CAWSRRQFSGNTIYF. DNA of the CDR3: TGTGCCTGGAGTAGGAGACAATTCTCTGGAAACACCATATATTTT.

The V call is TRBV6-6, the J call TRBJ1-2; D gene unclear. This CDR3 contains 15 residues. V lost 0 bases to trimming and J lost 8 bases, with 16 bases between them. The germline V gene encodes CDR1 MNHNY and CDR2 SVGAGI (reference sequence). CDR3 nucleotide sequence: TGTGCCAGCAGTTACTCGAGGACCACGGGAGGGGGCTACACCTTC. Its translation: CASSYSRTTGGGYTF.

DNA of the CDR3: TGTGCCAGCAGCCCGGGGGTAGCGGGAGCCACAGATACGCAGTATTTT. This gives the protein CASSPGVAGATDTQYF. The chain links TRBV11-3 to TRBJ2-3; TRBD2 agrees at 9 bases. V lost 5 bases, J lost 2 bases, and 8 bases stayed unmatched. The germline V gene has CDR1 SGHNT and CDR2 YENEEA. The CDR3 has 16 residues.

V and J are TRBV2 and TRBJ1-3; tentative D call: TRBD1 (6 bases). From germline, CDR1 is SNHLY and CDR2 FYNNEI. V lost 6 bases and J 3 bases, leaving 9 bases between the germline ends. This CDR3 is 13 amino acids long. CDR3 DNA sequence: TGTGCCAGCAGGAACAGGGTTGGAAACACCATATATTTT. Translated, it gives CASRNRVGNTIYF.

The chain recombines TRBV7-2 with TRBJ2-1, with 13 bases lining up with TRBD2. This CDR3 is 16 amino acids long. V shed 4 bases, J shed 8 bases, and the junction held 8 bases outside the gene matches. CDR1 is SGHTA, CDR2 FQGNSA, per germline. Here the CDR3 DNA reads TGTGCCAGCAGCTCCAAAGGACTAGCGGGAGTGGATGAGCAGTTCTTC. It yields the protein CASSSKGLAGVDEQFF.